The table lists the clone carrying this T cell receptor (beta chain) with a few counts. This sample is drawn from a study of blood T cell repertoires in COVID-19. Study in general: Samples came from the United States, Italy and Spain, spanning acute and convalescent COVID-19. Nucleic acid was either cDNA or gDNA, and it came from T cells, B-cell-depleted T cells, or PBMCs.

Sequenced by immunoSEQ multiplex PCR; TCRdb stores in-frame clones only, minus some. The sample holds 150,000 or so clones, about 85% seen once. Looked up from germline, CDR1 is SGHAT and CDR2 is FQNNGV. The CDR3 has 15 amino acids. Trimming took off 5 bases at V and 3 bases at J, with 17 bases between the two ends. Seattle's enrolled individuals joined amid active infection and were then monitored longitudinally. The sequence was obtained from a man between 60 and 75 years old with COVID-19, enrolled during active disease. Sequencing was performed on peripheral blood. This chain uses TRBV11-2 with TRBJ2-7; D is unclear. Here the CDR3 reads CASSPGELRVYEQYF. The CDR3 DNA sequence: TGTGCCAGCAGCCCTGGAGAGTTGAGAGTCTACGAGCAGTACTTC.